A selection of T cell receptor beta chains follows, all from one sample in a study of blood T cells in healthy people across ages. TCRdb re-called the 5' RACE reads through MiXCR, storing one row per CDR3 protein. The table has 800,000 or so distinct CDR3 sequences, about 59% seen once. Sample: blood. Source of these receptors: a man aged 25-45 years in good health. Both conserved end residues are trimmed from each CDR3.

cdr3_aa,j_call,cdr3_length,v_call
ASRAGTSRRDTQY,TRBJ2-3,13,TRBV6-2/TRBV6-3
ASSPSGTGGSQPQH,TRBJ1-5,14,TRBV4-2
ASSYHRALSYNEQF,TRBJ2-1,14,TRBV27
ASSLTGSGPGAYEQY,TRBJ2-7,15,TRBV7-3
ASSRGGQGTSPLH,TRBJ1-6,13,TRBV12-3/TRBV12-4
SVLAGLYQETQY,TRBJ2-5,12,TRBV29-1
ASSPSTQIYEQY,TRBJ2-7,12,TRBV5-1
ASSLMSTGNTIY,TRBJ1-3,12,TRBV28
ASSLSSGTGGYEQY,.,14,TRBV27
ASSTPGGPLH,TRBJ1-6,10,TRBV6-5
SARPGNNYGYT,TRBJ1-2,11,TRBV20-1
ASALGPEQNIQY,.,12,TRBV7-2
ASSYATSGGATGANVLT,TRBJ2-6,17,TRBV6-5
SARDAVTGIADTQY,TRBJ2-3,14,TRBV20-1
ASSHEQGSYYGYT,TRBJ1-2,13,TRBV4-3
ASSQDRRRPDGDTQY,TRBJ2-3,15,TRBV4-1